The clone carrying this TCR beta chain was found once. Its matching antigen is unknown. Sequenced by immunoSEQ multiplex PCR; TCRdb stores in-frame clones only, minus some. In the table there are about 45,000 clones, about 85% of which are singletons. This sample was taken from a study of lymphopenia after photon versus proton radiotherapy. Study-wide points: In patients who died, overall survival fell as post-nadir TCR diversity dropped more. Under photons, naive T cells and diversity fell while effector/memory populations rose. Authors raise, but do not show, better survival with proton therapy.

This sequence was found in a middle-aged man with gastric cancer. The sequences come from peripheral blood, collected from a patient treated with photon-based radiotherapy.

DNA of the CDR3: TGTGCCAGCAGTATTAACCCCCCTAGCGGGGAGACGCAGTATTTT. The encoded protein is CASSINPPSGETQYF. The V gene is TRBV6-1, the J gene TRBJ2-3, with 9 bases fitting TRBD2. V dropped 5 bases and J dropped 9; count of bases not matched to a gene: 12. Germline CDR1 MNHNS, CDR2 SASEGT. The CDR3 loop spans 15 amino acids.